The 9 T cell receptor beta chains listed next were all sequenced from one sample in a study of CD8+ T cells in alopecia areata. Isolated RNA was reverse transcribed into cDNA used as the sequencing template. TCRdb's copy holds only in-frame clones and misses some; the assay was immunoSEQ multiplex PCR. The repertoire has around 190,000 clones, more than 55% of them found once; the top ten carry under 5%. The sequencing sample was made of CD8+ T cells sorted from blood. The source is a human donor in good health.

This clone was counted a few times. The rearrangement joins TRBV7-9 to TRBJ2-1, with D unresolved. Trimming stripped 0 bases from V and 12 bases from J, with 9 bases between. Germline V gene sequence: CDR1 SEHNR, CDR2 FQNEAQ (reference sequence). The CDR3 length is 12 residues. The CDR3: CASSLAPKGQFF. The CDR3 coding sequence is TGTGCCAGCAGCTTAGCCCCCAAAGGGCAGTTCTTC.

V usage is TRBV6-5 and J usage is TRBJ2-3, with D possibly being TRBD1 or TRBD2 (6 bases each). The V and J ends lost 2 bases and 6 bases respectively, with 12 bases between them. The germline V gene encodes CDR1 MNHEY and CDR2 SVGAGI. CDR3 length: 14 amino acids. This CDR3 reads CASSYGGGRDTQYF. The CDR3, as DNA: TGTGCCAGCAGTTACGGAGGGGGAAGGGATACGCAGTATTTT.

This clone appeared a few times. The V gene is TRBV7-9, the J gene TRBJ1-1, with D unclear. The CDR3 is made up of 12 amino acids. Germline V gene sequence: CDR1 SEHNR, CDR2 FQNEAQ (reference sequence). Deletions cut 5 bases from V and 7 bases from J, with 11 bases between. The CDR3 here is CASSERPLEAFF. The CDR3 bases are TGTGCCAGCAGCGAGCGACCACTTGAAGCTTTCTTT.

This chain uses TRBV25-1 with TRBJ1-2, with 8 nucleotides matching TRBD1. CDR1 and CDR2 from the germline V gene are MGHDK and SYGVNS. CDR3 length: 13 amino acids. The V gene end was trimmed by 5 bases and the J gene end by 8 bases; junction bases not matched to a gene: 7. CDR3: CASSHQGAGGYTF. In DNA, the CDR3 is TGTGCCAGCAGTCACCAGGGGGCAGGAGGCTACACCTTC.

J is TRBJ1-6 and V is TRBV19; D gene uncertain. This CDR3 comprises 15 residues. V dropped 0 bases and J dropped 6 bases, with 9 bases sitting between them. Germline V gene lookup returns CDR1 LNHDA and CDR2 SQIVND (reference sequence). The CDR3 nucleotides read TGTGCCAGTAGTATAGATGGTAAAGGTAATTCACCCCTCCACTTT. Translation: CASSIDGKGNSPLHF.

J is TRBJ1-5 and V is TRBV19; D not certain. With 7 bases removed from V and 2 bases from J, the gap between germline ends came to 15 bases. The germline V gene encodes CDR1 LNHDA and CDR2 SQIVND (reference sequence). The CDR3 consists of 15 residues. CDR3 protein: CASTPGEEGNQPQHF. As DNA, the CDR3 is TGTGCCAGTACCCCGGGAGAGGAGGGCAATCAGCCCCAGCATTTT.

This clone was observed once. The chain uses TRBV10-2 and TRBJ2-1; D is unclear. The CDR3 loop spans 13 amino acids. V was trimmed by 4 bases and J by 5 bases, leaving 9 bases between them. Germline V gene sequence: CDR1 WSHSY, CDR2 SAAADI. The CDR3 DNA reads TGCGCCAGCAGTGTGGCTACAGACAATGAGCAGTTCTTC. Its protein is CASSVATDNEQFF.

The V call is TRBV2, the J call TRBJ2-5; weak D call: TRBD2 (5 bases). This CDR3 is built from 14 residues. V lost 7 bases and J lost 9, with 21 bases in between. CDR1 is SNHLY, CDR2 FYNNEI, per germline. The DNA of the CDR3 is TGTGCCAGCATGGGCCCGAAGAGTATCGGGGCCCAGTACTTC. It encodes CASMGPKSIGAQYF.

V usage is TRBV11-3 and J usage is TRBJ2-7; D perhaps matches TRBD2 (6 bases). The CDR3 consists of 15 residues. Trimming took 5 bases from V and 1 from J, leaving 15 bases between them. The germline V gene encodes CDR1 SGHNT and CDR2 YENEEA. DNA for the CDR3: TGTGCCAGCAGCGCGGGATCGACAGCTTCCTACGAGCAGTACTTC. Its translation is CASSAGSTASYEQYF.